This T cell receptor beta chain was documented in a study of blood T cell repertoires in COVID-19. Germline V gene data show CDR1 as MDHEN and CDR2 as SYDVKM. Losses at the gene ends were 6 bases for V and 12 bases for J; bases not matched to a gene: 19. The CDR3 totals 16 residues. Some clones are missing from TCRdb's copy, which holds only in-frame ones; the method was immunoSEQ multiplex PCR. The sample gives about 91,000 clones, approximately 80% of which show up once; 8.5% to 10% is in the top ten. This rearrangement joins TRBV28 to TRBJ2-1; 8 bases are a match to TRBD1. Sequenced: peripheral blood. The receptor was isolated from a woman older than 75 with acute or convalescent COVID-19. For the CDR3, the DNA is TGTGCCAGCAGAAAACAGGACAGGGAGACTCTGGTGGGGCAGTTCTTC. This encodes CASRKQDRETLVGQFF.